A selection of T cell receptor beta chains follows, all from one sample in a study of blood T cell repertoires in COVID-19. The table came from immunoSEQ multiplex PCR; TCRdb's copy has only in-frame clones and leaves some out. The data contain tens of thousands of clones, 70% to 80% of them singletons. The source material was peripheral blood. Receptors were obtained from a man in his 70s with acute or convalescent COVID-19. Each CDR3 is given without its conserved first and last residue. For some rows the clone size is stated as once, few or many, or as a class when expanded; others skip it.

>11|TRBV28|-|TRBJ2-1
AIWRGSYNEQF
>12|TRBV24-1|-|TRBJ2-1
ATSGGGSYNEQF
>11|TRBV7-9|-|TRBJ2-7
ASSLGGSGEQY
>12|TRBV7-3|-|TRBJ1-5
ASSLIQGNQPQH
>15|TRBV9|-|TRBJ2-1
ASSVPSGRWDGNEQF
>14|TRBV21-1|-|TRBJ1-5
ASSTSGLVGDQPQH
>12|TRBV7-9|-|TRBJ2-2
ASSSQGGTGELF
>14|TRBV5-4|-|TRBJ1-4
ASSLFTTGGNEKLF
>15|TRBV25-1|-|TRBJ2-6
ASSGRQAASGANVLT
>13|TRBV6-4|-|TRBJ2-2
ASRRDRSYTGELF
>13|TRBV27|-|TRBJ1-1
ASSLGSGSNTEAF
>13|TRBV7-9|once|TRBJ1-1
ASSPRQGSNTEAF
>12|TRBV4-3|-|TRBJ2-7
ASSQERGIHEQY
>12|TRBV9|-|TRBJ2-3
ASTPGTGTDTQY